This is a list of T cell receptor beta chains from one sample in a study of blood T cell repertoires in COVID-19. Only in-frame clones appear in the TCRdb table, and some are missing; sequencing was by immunoSEQ multiplex PCR. The data show roughly 70,000 clones, with around 78% seen just once and roughly 16% held by the top ten. Sequencing was performed on peripheral blood. These receptors came from a human donor in a cohort sampled during active COVID-19. The conserved cysteine and the conserved F or W are not part of the CDR3 here.

v_gene | CDR3aa
TRBV7-2 | ASSLDGGGPNEQY
TRBV2 | ASGLNNQPQH
TRBV2 | ASRKSGSSYEQY
TRBV30 | AYGASGAGVQY
TRBV7-9 | ASSLGSSRAGELF
TRBV25-1 | ASSGGIRQPQH
TRBV11-1 | ASSLGLADNEQF
TRBV6-2/TRBV6-3 | ASSRPGQGTYEQY
TRBV28 | ASSLGGEEGYT
TRBV7-6 | ASSSQSGGAGSRYEQY
TRBV7-8 | ASSRGQNQPQH
TRBV5-1 | ASSEGASGNTIY
TRBV27 | ASSLSGLGNYGYT
TRBV12-2 | ASRFIRTVPTNEKLF
TRBV11-2 | ASRSFGGGYGYT
TRBV5-1 | ASSLVLQDAEAF
TRBV4-1 | ASSQGSWETQY
TRBV5-1 | ASSPGGTQTYEQY
TRBV10-1 | ASSESLAGGTDTQY
TRBV7-2 | ASSLDGQGFNEQY
TRBV1 | TSSQGVGLVRTYEQY
TRBV19 | ASSRGGALNTEAF
TRBV6-2/TRBV6-3 | ASSYKLGDTEAF
TRBV5-1 | ASSRTGQGRAETQY
TRBV5-1 | ASSPGTGTEQY
TRBV11-2 | ASSLDSPSGANVLT
TRBV4-3 | ASSQIAGGYEQY
TRBV12-2 | ASRSRQPGANVLT
TRBV9 | ASSAGLSTEAF
TRBV10-3 | AISEGAASYNEQF
TRBV18 | ASSSTTPSGRETYEQY
TRBV10-1 | ASSESRLAQETQY
TRBV4-2 | ASSQDREDEAF
TRBV11-2 | ASSFASSYNEQF
TRBV7-6 | ASSFSAGVYVFEQY
TRBV6-1 | ASSEWTAGQETQY
TRBV24-1 | ATSDPGAGAADTQY
TRBV7-2 | ASSPNGLGVEKLF
TRBV30 | AWTVGASTYEQY
TRBV3-1/TRBV3-2 | ASSQGLRGNNEQF
TRBV6-2/TRBV6-3 | ASSYSGGHGELF
TRBV9 | ASSAGTSGVYEQY
TRBV6-6 | ASLQGGPNTEAF
TRBV7-2 | ASRGQGGNTEAF
TRBV30 | AWSNTDTQY
TRBV7-6 | ASSSGQQETQY
TRBV7-2 | ASSSVDRNTGELF
TRBV7-8 | ASSLGTGGYYGYT